The source of this T cell receptor (beta chain) is a study of T cell responses to AZD1222 COVID-19 vaccine (dated by TCRdb to the early 2020s). Regarding the study in general: AZD1222 recipients whose second dose came at about 4 weeks and those whose second dose came at about 12 weeks were combined into one group, since spike-specific TCR depth and breadth did not differ between the two schedules. A total of 230 to 250 trial participants underwent TCR sequencing, of whom 200 to 220 received two doses of AZD1222 and some 25 received two doses of the MenACWY control vaccine. Enrollment into the trials was organized by age into subgroups of 18-55, 56-69 and 70-plus years, and those subgroups contained 148, 28 and 57 TCR-sequenced participants, respectively. Study-level results and caveats: Reportedly, close to half of the unique spike-specific TCRs recognized epitopes lying outside the regions that are mutated in the B.1.351 and B.1.1.7 variants. The 56-69-year group was small, and its depth increase did not reach significance, likely because of low power. After two AZD1222 doses, spike-specific TCR breadth and depth were significantly higher than at day 0 and than in MenACWY recipients. Participants were mostly white British, with more females than males. The authors suggested clonal diversity may have been underestimated. The vaccine-associated CD4 TCRs covered the entire spike protein, and the dominant responses fell in regions 160-218 and 743-854. No day 14 peak-response samples were available, so repertoires were characterized only after the peak T cell response. Only five or six AZD1222 recipients were SARS-CoV-2 seropositive at baseline, limiting conclusions about previously exposed vaccinees.

The CDR3 regions of human TCRbeta chains were subjected to immunosequencing. The source study handled its data this way. Repertoire TCRs were checked for matches against a reference library of SARS-CoV-2-specific TCRs that had been generated using the MIRA antigen-specificity platform. Breadth meant the fraction of unique TCRs that were SARS-CoV-2-associated, whereas depth meant the fraction of total T cells that were SARS-CoV-2-associated. Each spike-specific TCR was assigned to its reactive spike region and to a CD4 or CD8 class using the MIRA data. Log10-transformed breadth and depth values were compared by one-way ANOVA with Sidak's multiple comparisons tests. TCRdb obtained this table from immuneACCESS and retained in-frame rearrangements with V and J assigned. These tables miss some clones; where compared with another copy, unresolved V genes account for less than half of the shortfall, and the remainder is unexplained. V and J calls and clone size are as listed in that table; D and trimming were resolved from the DNA. This sample has over 65,000 clones in its table, and around 73% of those were observed once. The ten largest clones add up to roughly 21% of the sample.

The cysteine opens and the phenylalanine closes a CDR3 of 13 amino acids. The kept DNA is CDR3 alone, 39 bases in frame from the first base. The germline V gene provides CDR1 ENHRY and CDR2 SYGVKD. At the junction V is shortened by 4 bases and J by 4 bases, with 10 bases in between. The time point label, as the study defines it: baseline before first vaccination. Vaccinee samples were obtained from the UK trials COV001 and COV002, which included a single-blind randomized controlled phase 2/3 trial of AZD1222 (ChAdOx1 nCoV-19) in healthy adults. For TCRbeta chain sequencing, PBMC samples were collected from trial participants at day 0 and at day 28 after the second dose. Concerning this clone itself: This clone's antigen is unknown. No base quality values were provided; no much bigger clone lies one nucleotide off.

Here the sequenced sample was peripheral blood, taken on day 0 of AZD1222 vaccination. This receptor was identified in an adult in good health. The chain was built from TRBV10-3 and TRBJ2-5, with the D segment identity uncertain. The DNA sequence follows: TGTGCCATCAGTGGCCTGGCATCAGAGACCCAGTACTTC. This is translated as CAISGLASETQYF.